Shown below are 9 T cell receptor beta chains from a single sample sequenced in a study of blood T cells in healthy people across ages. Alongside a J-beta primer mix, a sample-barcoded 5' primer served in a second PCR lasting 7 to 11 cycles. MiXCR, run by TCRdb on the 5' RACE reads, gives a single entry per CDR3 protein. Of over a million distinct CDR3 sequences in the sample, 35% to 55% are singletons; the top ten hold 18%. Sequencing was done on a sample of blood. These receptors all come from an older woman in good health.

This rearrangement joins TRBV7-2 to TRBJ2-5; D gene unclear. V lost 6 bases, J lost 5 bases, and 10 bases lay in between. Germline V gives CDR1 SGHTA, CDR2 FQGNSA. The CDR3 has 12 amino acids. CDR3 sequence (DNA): TGTGCCAGCAGTGAGGTGTGGGAGACCCAGTACTTC. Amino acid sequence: CASSEVWETQYF.

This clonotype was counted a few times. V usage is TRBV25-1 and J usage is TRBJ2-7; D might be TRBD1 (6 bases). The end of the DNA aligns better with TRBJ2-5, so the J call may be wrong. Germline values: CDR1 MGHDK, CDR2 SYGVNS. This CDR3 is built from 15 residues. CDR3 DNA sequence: TGTGCCAGCAGTCCACCTACACAGGGTGTTGAGACCCAGTACTTC. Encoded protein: CASSPPTQGVETQYF.

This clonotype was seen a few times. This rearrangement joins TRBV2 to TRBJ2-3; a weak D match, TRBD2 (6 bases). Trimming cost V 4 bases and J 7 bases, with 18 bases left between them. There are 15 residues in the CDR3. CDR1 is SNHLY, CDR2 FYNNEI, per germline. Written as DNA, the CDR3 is TGTGCCAGCAGTGGTTGGCGAGGCGGGAAGCATACGCAGTATTTT. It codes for CASSGWRGGKHTQYF.

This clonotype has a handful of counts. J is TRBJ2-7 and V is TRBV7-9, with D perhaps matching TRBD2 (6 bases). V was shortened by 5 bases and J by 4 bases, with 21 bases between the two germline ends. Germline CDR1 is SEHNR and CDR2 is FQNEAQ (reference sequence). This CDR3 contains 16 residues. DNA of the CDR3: TGTGCCAGCAGCCCCAGAGATCCCGGGAGCGCGTACGAGCAGTACTTC. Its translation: CASSPRDPGSAYEQYF.

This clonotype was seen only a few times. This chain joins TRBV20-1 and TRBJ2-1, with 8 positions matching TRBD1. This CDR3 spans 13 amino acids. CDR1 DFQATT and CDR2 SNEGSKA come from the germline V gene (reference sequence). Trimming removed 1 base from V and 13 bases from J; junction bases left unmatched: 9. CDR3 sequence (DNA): TGCAGTGCTAGAGGCCATGTGGACAGGGTCCAGTTCTTC. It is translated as CSARGHVDRVQFF.

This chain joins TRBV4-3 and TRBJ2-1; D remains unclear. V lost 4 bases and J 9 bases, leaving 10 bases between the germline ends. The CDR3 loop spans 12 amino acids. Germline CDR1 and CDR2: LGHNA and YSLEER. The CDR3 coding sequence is TGCGCCAGCAGCCGAGGTGTCTGTGAGCAGTTCTTC. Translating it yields CASSRGVCEQFF.

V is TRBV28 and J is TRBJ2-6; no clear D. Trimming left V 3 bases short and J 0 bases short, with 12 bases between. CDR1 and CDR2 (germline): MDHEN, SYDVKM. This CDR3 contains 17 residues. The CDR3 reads CASSFFPTPSGANVLTF. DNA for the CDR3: TGTGCCAGCAGTTTTTTCCCAACTCCCTCTGGGGCCAACGTCCTGACTTTC.

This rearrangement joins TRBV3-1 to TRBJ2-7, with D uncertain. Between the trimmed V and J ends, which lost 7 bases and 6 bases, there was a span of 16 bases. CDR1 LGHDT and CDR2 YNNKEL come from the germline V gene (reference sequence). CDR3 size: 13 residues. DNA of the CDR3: TGTGCCAGCAAACGGGCAAGCTCTACCGAGCAGTACTTC. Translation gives CASKRASSTEQYF.

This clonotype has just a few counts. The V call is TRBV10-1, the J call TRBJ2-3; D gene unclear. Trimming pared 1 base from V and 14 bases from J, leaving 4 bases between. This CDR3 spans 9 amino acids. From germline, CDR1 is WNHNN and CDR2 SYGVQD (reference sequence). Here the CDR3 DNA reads TGCGCCAGCAGTGAGTTGGGGTATTTT. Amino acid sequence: CASSELGYF.